This T cell receptor beta chain was recovered during a study of T-cell memory formation after mild COVID-19. Study-wide points: Among CD4+ contracting clones, most were CM and EM, and CD8+ ones EMRA. Pre-infection memory showed some responding clones, and this suggested that cross-reactive memory joined. Balance between CD4 and CD8 was seen in clones contracting day 15 to 85, and a CD4+ lean was seen in later expanders.

Germline V gene lookup returns CDR1 WSHSY and CDR2 SAAADI. Trimming left V 4 bases short and J 3 bases short, with 9 bases between. The CDR3 is 13 residues long. Each CDR3 protein is one row after TCRdb ran MiXCR on the 5' RACE reads. Among 180,000 or so distinct CDR3 sequences, 9.5% to 13% were seen once, and the ten largest hold 3.5% to 4.5%. With respect to this clonotype: Its antigen is not identified.

The chain combines TRBV10-2 with TRBJ1-2, with D perhaps TRBD1 (5 bases). The receptor comes from a man younger than 35 who had mild COVID-19 (a few samples of this study predate the infection). Cell type and time point are not known. Material: PBMCs or a T cell subset sorted from them (not recorded which). CDR3 sequence: CASSVRGDYGYTF. The CDR3, as DNA: TGCGCCAGCAGTGTGAGGGGAGACTATGGCTACACCTTC.